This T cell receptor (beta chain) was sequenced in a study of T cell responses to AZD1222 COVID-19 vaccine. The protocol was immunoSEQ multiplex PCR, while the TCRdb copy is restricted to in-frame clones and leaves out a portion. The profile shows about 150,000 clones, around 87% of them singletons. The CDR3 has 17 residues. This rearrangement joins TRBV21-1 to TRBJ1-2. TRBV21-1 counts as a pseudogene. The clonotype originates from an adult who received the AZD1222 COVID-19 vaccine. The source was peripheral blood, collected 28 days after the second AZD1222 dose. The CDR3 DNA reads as TGTGCCAGCACCACACCCAAGTTCGAGGGAGAGATCTATGGCTACACCTTC. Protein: CASTTPKFEGEIYGYTF.